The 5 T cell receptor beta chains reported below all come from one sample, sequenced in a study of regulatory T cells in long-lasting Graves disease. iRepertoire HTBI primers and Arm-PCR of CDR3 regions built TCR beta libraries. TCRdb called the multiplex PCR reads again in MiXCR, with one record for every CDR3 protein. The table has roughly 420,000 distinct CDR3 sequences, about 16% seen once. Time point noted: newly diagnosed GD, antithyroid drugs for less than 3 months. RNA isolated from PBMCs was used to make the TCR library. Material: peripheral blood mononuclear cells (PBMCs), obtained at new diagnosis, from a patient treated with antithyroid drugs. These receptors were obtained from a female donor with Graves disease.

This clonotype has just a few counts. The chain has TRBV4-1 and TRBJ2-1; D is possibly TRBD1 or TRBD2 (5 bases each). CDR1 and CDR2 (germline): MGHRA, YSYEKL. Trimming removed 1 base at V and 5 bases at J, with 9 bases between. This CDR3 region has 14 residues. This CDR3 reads CASSQAGRHNEQFF. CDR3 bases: TGCGCCAGCAGCCAAGCGGGACGGCACAATGAGCAGTTCTTC.

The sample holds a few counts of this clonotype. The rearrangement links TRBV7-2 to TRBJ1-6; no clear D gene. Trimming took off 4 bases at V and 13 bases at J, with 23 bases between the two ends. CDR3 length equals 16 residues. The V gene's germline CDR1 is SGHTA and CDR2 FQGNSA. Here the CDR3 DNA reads TGTGCCAGCAGCTACCCCCCTTGGAGGCGTTTGTCGCCCCTCCACTTT. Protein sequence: CASSYPPWRRLSPLHF.

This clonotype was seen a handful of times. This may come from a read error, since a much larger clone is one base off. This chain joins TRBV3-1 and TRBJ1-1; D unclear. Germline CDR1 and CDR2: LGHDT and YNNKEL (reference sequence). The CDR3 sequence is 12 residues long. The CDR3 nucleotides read TGTGCCTGCAGCCAAGTGGGTGCTGAAGCTTTCTTT. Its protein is CACSQVGAEAFF.

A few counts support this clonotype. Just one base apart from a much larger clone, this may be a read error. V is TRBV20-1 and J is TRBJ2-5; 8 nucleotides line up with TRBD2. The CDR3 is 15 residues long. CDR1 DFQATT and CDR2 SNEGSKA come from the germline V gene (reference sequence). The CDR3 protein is CSARGLAGSEETQCF. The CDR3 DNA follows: TGCAGTGCTAGAGGGCTAGCGGGTTCAGAAGAGACCCAGTGCTTC.

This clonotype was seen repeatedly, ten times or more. Here the CDR3 DNA reads TGTGCCAGCAGTTACTCTGGGACAGGGAACGAAAAACTGTTTTTT. Protein product: CASSYSGTGNEKLFF. The chain recombines TRBV6-2 or TRBV6-3 with TRBJ1-4, with 9 nucleotides matching TRBD1. CDR1 and CDR2 (germline): MNHEY, SVGEGT. V was pared by 0 bases and J by 8 bases, with 4 bases of the junction left unmatched. This CDR3 has 15 residues.